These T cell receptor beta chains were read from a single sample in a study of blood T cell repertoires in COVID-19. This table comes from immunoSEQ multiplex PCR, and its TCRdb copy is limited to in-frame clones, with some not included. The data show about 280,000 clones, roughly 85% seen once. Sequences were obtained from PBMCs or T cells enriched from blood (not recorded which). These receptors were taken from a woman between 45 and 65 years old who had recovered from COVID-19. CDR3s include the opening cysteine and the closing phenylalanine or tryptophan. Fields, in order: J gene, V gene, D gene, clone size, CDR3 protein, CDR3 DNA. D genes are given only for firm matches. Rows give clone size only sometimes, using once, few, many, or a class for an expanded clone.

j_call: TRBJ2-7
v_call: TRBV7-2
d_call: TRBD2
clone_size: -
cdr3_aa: CASQIGTSGTYEQYF
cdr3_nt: TGTGCCAGCCAGATCGGGACTAGCGGAACCTACGAGCAGTACTTC

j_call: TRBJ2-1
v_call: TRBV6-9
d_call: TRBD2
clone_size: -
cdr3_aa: CASSSGLAGGAEQFF
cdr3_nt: TGTGCCAGCAGTTCGGGACTAGCGGGGGGGGCGGAGCAGTTCTTC

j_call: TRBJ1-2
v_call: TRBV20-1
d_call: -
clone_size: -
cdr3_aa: CSAAYRYGYTF
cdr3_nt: TGCAGTGCTGCTTACAGGTATGGCTACACCTTC

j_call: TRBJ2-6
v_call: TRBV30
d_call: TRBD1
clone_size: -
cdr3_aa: CAWSRDRAGANVLTF
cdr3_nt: TGTGCCTGGAGTCGCGACAGGGCTGGGGCCAACGTCCTGACTTTC

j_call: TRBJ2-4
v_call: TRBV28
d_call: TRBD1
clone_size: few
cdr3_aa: CASTGDRPNIQYF
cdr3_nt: TGTGCCAGCACTGGGGACAGACCAAACATTCAGTACTTC

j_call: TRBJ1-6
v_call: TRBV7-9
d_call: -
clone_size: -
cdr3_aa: CASSHRDISPLHF
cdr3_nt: TGTGCCAGCAGCCACAGGGACATCTCACCCCTCCACTTT

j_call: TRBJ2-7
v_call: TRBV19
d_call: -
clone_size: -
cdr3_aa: CASSIAAGSYEQYF
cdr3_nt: TGTGCCAGTAGTATAGCCGCAGGGTCCTACGAGCAGTACTTC

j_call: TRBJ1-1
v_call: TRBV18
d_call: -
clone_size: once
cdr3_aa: CASSPSDYRVGTEAFF
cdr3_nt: TGTGCCAGCTCACCTTCAGATTACAGGGTGGGGACTGAAGCTTTCTTT

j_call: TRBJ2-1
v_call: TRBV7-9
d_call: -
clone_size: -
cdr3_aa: CASSLIQSGYNEQFF
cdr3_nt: TGTGCCAGCAGCTTAATCCAGTCGGGTTACAATGAGCAGTTCTTC

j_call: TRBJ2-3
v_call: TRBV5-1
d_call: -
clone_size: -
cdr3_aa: CASSLDTGSVRNEQYF
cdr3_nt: TGCGCCAGCAGCTTGGATACAGGGTCTGTTCGGAATGAGCAGTATTTT